This TCR beta chain was found in a study of beta chain features in type 1 diabetes. Points from the study as a whole: Researchers could not determine here whether HLA type influences TCRB rearrangement. Patients with type 1 diabetes carried fewer insertions and had more deletions at their VDJ junctions.

This clone was seen only a few times. Its antigen is unidentified. The V gene end was trimmed by 0 bases and the J gene end by 6 bases; junction bases not matched to a gene: 9. Germline lookup yields CDR1 SGHRS and CDR2 YFSETQ. This CDR3 comprises 17 residues. A single heparinised draw of about 100 mL on average was taken per donor. A CD45RO/CCR7/CD25/CD127/CD95/CD27 panel sorted naive, central memory, regulatory and stem cell-like memory CD4+ cells. Sequenced material consisted of expressed TCRB transcripts (all of the isolated RNA was reverse transcribed). TCRdb keeps only in-frame clones here, not all; method: immunoSEQ multiplex PCR. The sample comprises under 550,000 clones, 9.5% to 12% of which are singletons, and less than 0.06% rests with the top ten.

The clonotype comes from a woman in her late teens or twenties in good health. The J gene is TRBJ2-3, the V gene TRBV5-1; TRBD2 aligns across 11 bases. Sequenced material: naive CD4+ T cells from blood. In DNA, the CDR3 is TGCGCCAGCAGCTTGGCCGGGACTAGCGGATCCATGGATACGCAGTATTTT. Translation: CASSLAGTSGSMDTQYF.